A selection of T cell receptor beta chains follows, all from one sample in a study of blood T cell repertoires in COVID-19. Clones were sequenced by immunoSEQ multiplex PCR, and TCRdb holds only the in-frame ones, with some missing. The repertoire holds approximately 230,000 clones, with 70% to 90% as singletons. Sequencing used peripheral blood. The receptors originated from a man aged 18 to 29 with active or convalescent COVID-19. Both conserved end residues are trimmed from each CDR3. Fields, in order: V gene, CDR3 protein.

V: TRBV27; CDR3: ASSLLGTSSYNEQF
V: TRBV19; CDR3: ATQQGTVSPLH
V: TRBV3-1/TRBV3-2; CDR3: ASSLSDRANTEAF
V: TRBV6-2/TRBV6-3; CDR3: ASSYPGQRSQPQH
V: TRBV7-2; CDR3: ASSDTGGYGPQH
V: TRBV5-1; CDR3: ASSLDFLGTDTQY
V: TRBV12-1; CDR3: ACGGREVAGHGYT
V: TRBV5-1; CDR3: ASTDRATAAGTDTQY
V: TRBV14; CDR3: ASSQGGEKLF
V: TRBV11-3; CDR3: ASSLTAGGNAEAF
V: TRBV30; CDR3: AWSRTGDTEAF
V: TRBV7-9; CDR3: ASSLPRAGRYLNYGYT
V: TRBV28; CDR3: ASSATGISLH